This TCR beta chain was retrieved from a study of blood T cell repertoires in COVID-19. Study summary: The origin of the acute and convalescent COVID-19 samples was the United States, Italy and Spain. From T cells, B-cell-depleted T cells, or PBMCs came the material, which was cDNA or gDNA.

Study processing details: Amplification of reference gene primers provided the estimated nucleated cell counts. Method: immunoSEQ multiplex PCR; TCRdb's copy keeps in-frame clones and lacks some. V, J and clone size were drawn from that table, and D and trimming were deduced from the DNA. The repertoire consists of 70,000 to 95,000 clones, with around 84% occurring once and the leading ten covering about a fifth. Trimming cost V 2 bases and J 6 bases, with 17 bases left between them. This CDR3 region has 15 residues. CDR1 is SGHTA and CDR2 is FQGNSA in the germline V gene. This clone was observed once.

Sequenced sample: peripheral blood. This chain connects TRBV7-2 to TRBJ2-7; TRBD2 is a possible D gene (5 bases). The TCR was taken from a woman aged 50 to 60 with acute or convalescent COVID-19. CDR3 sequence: CASSLQSGLAGEQYF. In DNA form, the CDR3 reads TGTGCCAGCAGCTTACAATCGGGGTTGGCGGGCGAGCAGTACTTC. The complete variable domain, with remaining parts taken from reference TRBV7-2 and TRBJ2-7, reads GAGVSQSPSNKVTEKGKDVELRCDPISGHTALYWYRQSLGQGLEFLIYFQGNSAPDKSGLPSDRFSAERTGGSVSTLTIQRTQQEDSAVYLCASSLQSGLAGEQYFGPGTRLTVT.